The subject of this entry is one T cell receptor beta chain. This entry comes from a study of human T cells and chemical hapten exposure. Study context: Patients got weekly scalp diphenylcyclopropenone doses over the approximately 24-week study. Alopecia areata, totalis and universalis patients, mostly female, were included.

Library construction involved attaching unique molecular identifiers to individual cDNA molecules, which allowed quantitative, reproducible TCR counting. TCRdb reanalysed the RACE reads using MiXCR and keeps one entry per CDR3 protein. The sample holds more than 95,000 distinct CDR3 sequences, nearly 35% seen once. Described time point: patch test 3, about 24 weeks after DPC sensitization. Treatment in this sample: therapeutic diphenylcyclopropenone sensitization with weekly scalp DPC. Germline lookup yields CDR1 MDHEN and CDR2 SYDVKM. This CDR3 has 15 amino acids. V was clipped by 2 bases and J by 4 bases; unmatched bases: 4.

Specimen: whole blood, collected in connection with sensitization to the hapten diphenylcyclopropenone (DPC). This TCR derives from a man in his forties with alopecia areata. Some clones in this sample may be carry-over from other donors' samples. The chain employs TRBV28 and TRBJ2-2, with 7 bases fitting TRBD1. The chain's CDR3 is CASSLIPGGTGELFF. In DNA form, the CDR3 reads TGTGCCAGCAGTTTAATACCAGGGGGCACCGGGGAGCTGTTTTTT.